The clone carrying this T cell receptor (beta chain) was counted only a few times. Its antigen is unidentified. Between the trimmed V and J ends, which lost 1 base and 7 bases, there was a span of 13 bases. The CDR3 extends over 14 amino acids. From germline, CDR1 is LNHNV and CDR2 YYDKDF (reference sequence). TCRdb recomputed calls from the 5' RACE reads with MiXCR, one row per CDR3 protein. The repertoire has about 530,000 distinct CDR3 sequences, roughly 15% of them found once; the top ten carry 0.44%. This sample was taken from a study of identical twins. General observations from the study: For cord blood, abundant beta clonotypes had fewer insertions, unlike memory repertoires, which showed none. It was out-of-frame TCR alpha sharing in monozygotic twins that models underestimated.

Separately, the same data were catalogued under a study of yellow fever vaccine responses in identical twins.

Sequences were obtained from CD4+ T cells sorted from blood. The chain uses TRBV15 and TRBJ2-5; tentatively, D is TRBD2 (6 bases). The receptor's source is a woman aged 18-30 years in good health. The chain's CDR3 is CATSRGDSRGTQYF. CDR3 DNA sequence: TGTGCCACCAGCAGAGGGGACTCAAGGGGGACCCAGTACTTC.